This TCR beta chain comes out of a study of cytomegalovirus exposure and HLA in healthy donors. Points from the study as a whole: In a later analysis, the majority of CMV-associated beta chains seemingly showed HLA restriction. Near-uniform donor sequencing depth was presumed by presence/absence analyses.

Germline V gives CDR1 LNHDA, CDR2 SQIVND (reference sequence). CDR3 size: 16 residues. Trimming took 5 bases from V and 4 from J; bases not matched to a gene: 9. Worth noting for this clone: Its target is not known.

With 60 Vbeta and 13 Jbeta primers, the PCR was carried out. The authors' processing: About 11 million of tens of millions of unique TCR beta chains were shared, per a later count. The data were produced by immunoSEQ multiplex PCR, yet TCRdb's version contains in-frame clones alone and is incomplete. Clone size and V and J calls were adopted from that table, with D and trimming inferred from the DNA. The data show 100,000 to 150,000 clones, with over 60% seen just once and roughly 1% held by the top ten. The J gene is TRBJ2-1, the V gene TRBV19, with 9 positions matching TRBD1. The sequencing sample was made of PBMCs. This sequence was found in a woman aged 55 to 70 in good health and CMV-seronegative. The CDR3 sequence is CASSRGQGRSYNEQFF. CDR3 DNA sequence: TGTGCCAGTAGTCGGGGACAGGGTCGGTCTTACAATGAGCAGTTCTTC.